The present T cell receptor (beta chain) was sequenced within a study of T-cell reconstitution after alpha-beta-depleted transplantation in children. Study-level points and caveats: T-cell numbers and diversity one year post-transplant derived largely from freshly generated T cells. Some patients showed high day-60 TCRbeta diversity, which derived from surviving recipient T cells and thymic progenitors. In patients about two months after transplant, alpha-beta T cells reportedly arose from several hundred expanded graft clones.

There are a few counts of this clonotype. Its target is unknown. The CDR3 runs to 16 residues. CDR1 and CDR2 from the germline V gene are KGHDR and SFDVKD. V was clipped by 4 bases and J by 5 bases, with 18 bases between them. For TCRbeta, the library was prepared with unique molecular identifiers. TCRdb itself ran the PCR reads through MiXCR, one entry per CDR3 protein. The data contain approximately 82,000 distinct CDR3 sequences, around 18% of them seen just once; the ten biggest clones take up 40% to 65%. The receptor's source is a male patient aged 2-10 years who had a stem cell transplant for acute lymphoblastic leukemia, so the T cells may come from the graft donor. Sequencing was performed on PBMCs, mostly from graft donor cells, taken 360 days after TCRalphabeta/CD19-depleted stem cell transplant. The chain employs TRBV24-1 and TRBJ2-3, with D maybe TRBD1 (6 bases). CDR3 sequence (DNA): TGTGCCACCAGTGACCGGGACACCTGGATGGGAGATACGCAGTATTTT. It is translated as CATSDRDTWMGDTQYF.